This TCR beta chain was retrieved from a study of CD8 T cells in Susac syndrome. The V segment lost 6 bases and the J segment 4 bases; nucleotides outside the gene matches: 15. Germline assignment: CDR1 MNHNS and CDR2 SASEGT. The CDR3 contains 17 residues. Worth noting for this clonotype: Its antigen remains unknown.

The patients with Susac syndrome were individuals who fulfilled the recently defined diagnostic criteria for disease that was either definite or probable. RNA in amounts of 0.5 to 1 ug was reverse transcribed with random hexamers. One entry per CDR3 protein, called by TCRdb with MiXCR from the immunoSEQ multiplex PCR reads. Of 160,000 or so distinct CDR3 sequences listed, around 94% are singletons. Whole-study results and caveats: The study conceded that relatively few individuals underwent its TCR sequencing and HLA analysis.

The receptor's source is a human donor with Susac syndrome. Sequenced material: CD4+ T cells from PBMCs. The rearrangement uses TRBV6-1 and TRBJ1-1; 9 bases align to TRBD1. The CDR3 loop is CASRLRRDREIGTEAFF. CDR3 sequence (DNA): TGTGCCAGCAGACTACGCAGGGACAGGGAAATTGGCACTGAAGCTTTCTTT.